This paragraph reports one T cell receptor (beta chain). Its antigen is still unknown. The table came from immunoSEQ multiplex PCR; TCRdb's copy has only in-frame clones and leaves some out. The repertoire has several thousand clones, 85% to 95% of them found once; the top ten carry around 1.3%. These data are taken from a study of graft-versus-host responses after intestinal transplantation. The wider study: Transplants were multivisceral, liver-intestinal, or isolated intestinal. Every recipient had anti-thymocyte globulin induction and two to three years of tacrolimus plus steroids. General observations from the study: Elevated graft-versus-host to host-versus-graft clonal ratios in allografts were recorded for patients with graft-donor T cell macrochimerism. Peak circulating GvH clone levels were associated with early post-transplant HvG declines.

Germline V CDR1 and CDR2: LGHNA, YNFKEQ. The germline V and J ends were trimmed by 6 bases and 4 bases, with 15 bases remaining between them. The length of the CDR3 is 14 residues. The chain has TRBV4-2 and TRBJ1-2; D possibly corresponds to TRBD1 (6 bases). The receptor comes from a human patient who received an intestinal transplant, so some T cells may come from the graft donor. This specimen was PBMCs, taken 11 days after intestinal transplantation. The CDR3 loop is CASREDSSLYGYTF. Here the CDR3 DNA reads TGTGCCAGCAGGGAGGACAGTTCACTCTATGGCTACACCTTC.